What follows describes a single TCR beta chain. Antigen unknown. Treatment described: roughly 10-day PBMC culture with coronavirus spike peptide pools or control peptides (ViraFEST assay). The J segment lost 7 bases and the V segment lost 5 bases, leaving 12 bases of the junction unmatched. Germline V CDR1 and CDR2: SGHTA, FQGTGA. This CDR3 region has 16 residues. The data belong to a study of vaccination and CD4 T cells after COVID-19. The wider study: Either the Pfizer-BioNTech BNT162b2 or Moderna mRNA-1273 vaccine was given as two doses.

At the Johns Hopkins FTIC core, DNA taken from cultured CD4+ T cells was sequenced by way of the Oncomine TCR Beta short-read assay. TCRdb independently ran MiXCR on the PCR reads; one entry per CDR3 protein. This repertoire shows approximately 11,000 distinct CDR3 sequences, approximately 64% found once; its top ten account for 20% to 30%. The sequence was obtained from a human donor who had recovered from COVID-19. This chain connects TRBV7-3 to TRBJ2-2; 8 nucleotides align to TRBD1. The material was CD4+ T cells from blood, cultured in vitro, obtained before SARS-CoV-2 vaccination. This CDR3 is CASSAYGQGSGGELFF. The CDR3 region has the DNA TGTGCCAGCAGCGCATACGGACAGGGATCAGGCGGGGAGCTGTTTTTT.